This T cell receptor (beta chain) was observed in a study of breast tumors, draining lymph nodes, adjacent tissues. Study-level results: Findings are consistent with lymph node origin and intratumoral expansion of most tumor T cells. Luminal-like breast cancer showed significantly greater tumor-nontumor repertoire similarity than basal-like breast cancer did. Tumor repertoires ranked between lymph nodes and nontumor tissue in diversity, with V and J gene preferences.

Details on this clonotype: What it recognizes is unknown.

TCRdb fed the multiplex PCR reads into MiXCR, producing one record per CDR3 protein. This table holds 30,000 to 40,000 distinct CDR3 sequences, 63% found once. The CDR3 totals 13 residues. Germline CDR1 DFQATT, CDR2 SNEGSKA (reference sequence). The V end lost 2 bases, the J end lost 7 bases, and 14 bases lay between the germline ends. The sequencing sample was made of breast tumor tissue. The V call is TRBV20-1, the J call TRBJ2-5; the D is unclear. The origin of this receptor is a female donor with breast cancer. Some clones in this sample may be carry-over from other donors' samples. This chain's CDR3 is CSARQDELVTQYF. The DNA for the CDR3 is TGCAGTGCTAGACAGGATGAGTTAGTGACCCAGTACTTC.